This T cell receptor beta chain was recovered during a study of identical twins. Overall study results and limits: Insertions ran lower in abundant cord blood beta clonotypes, though not in memory repertoires. Model-predicted out-of-frame TCR alpha sharing fell below observed values in monozygotic twins.

As regards this clonotype: What it recognizes is unknown.

Using its own MiXCR run on the 5' RACE reads, TCRdb lists one record per CDR3 protein. The repertoire includes 1.5 million to 2 million distinct CDR3 sequences, about 30% of them detected once, and about 0.27% sits in the top ten. The CDR3 sequence is 15 residues long. V was pared by 4 bases and J by 5 bases, with 7 bases of the junction left unmatched. CDR1 is SGHTA and CDR2 is FQGNSA in the germline V gene. Every donor was a healthy Caucasian. Material for sequencing was cord blood. This receptor was identified in a newborn girl in good health. This chain connects TRBV7-2 to TRBJ2-5, with 10 positions matching TRBD2. CDR3 bases: TGTGCCAGCAGCTCTCGGCAGCGGGAGGGGGAGACCCAGTACTTC. Translated: CASSSRQREGETQYF.